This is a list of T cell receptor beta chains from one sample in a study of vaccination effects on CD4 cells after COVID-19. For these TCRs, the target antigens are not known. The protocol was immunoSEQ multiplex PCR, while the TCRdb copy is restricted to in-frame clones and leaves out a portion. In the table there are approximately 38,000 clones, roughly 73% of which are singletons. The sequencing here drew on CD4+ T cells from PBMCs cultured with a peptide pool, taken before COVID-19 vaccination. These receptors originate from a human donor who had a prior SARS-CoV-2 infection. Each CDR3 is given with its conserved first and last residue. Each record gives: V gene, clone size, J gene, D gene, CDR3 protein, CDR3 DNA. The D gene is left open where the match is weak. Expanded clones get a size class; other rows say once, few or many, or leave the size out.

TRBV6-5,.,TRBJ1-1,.,CASSSQGWGTEAFF,TGTGCCAGCAGTTCCCAGGGATGGGGAACTGAAGCTTTCTTT
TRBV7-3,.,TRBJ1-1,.,CASSATPGATEAFF,TGTGCCAGCAGCGCCACCCCAGGTGCCACTGAAGCTTTCTTT
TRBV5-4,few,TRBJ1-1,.,CASSLDSGMNTEAFF,TGTGCCAGCAGCTTGGACAGCGGGATGAACACTGAAGCTTTCTTT
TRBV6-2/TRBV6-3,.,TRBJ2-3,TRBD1,CASSPGVRDRVFTDTQYF,TGTGCCAGCAGCCCAGGGGTCCGGGACAGAGTATTCACAGATACGCAGTATTTT
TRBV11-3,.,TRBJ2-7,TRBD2,CASSLGLAGSYEQYF,TGTGCCAGCAGCCTGGGACTAGCGGGTTCCTACGAGCAGTACTTC
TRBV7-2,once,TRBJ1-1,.,CASSHRRTDTEAFF,TGTGCCAGCAGTCATAGACGGACAGACACTGAAGCTTTCTTT
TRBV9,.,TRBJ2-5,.,CASRSAGSETQYF,TGTGCCAGCAGGAGCGCGGGGTCGGAGACCCAGTACTTC
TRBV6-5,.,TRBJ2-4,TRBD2,CASSYAGGAKNIQYF,TGTGCCAGCAGTTACGCGGGAGGGGCCAAAAACATTCAGTACTTC
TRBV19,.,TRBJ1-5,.,CASSIGGSRSNQPQHF,TGTGCCAGTAGTATAGGTGGCAGTCGTAGCAATCAGCCCCAGCATTTT
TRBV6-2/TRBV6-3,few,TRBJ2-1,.,CASSYSVENNEQFF,TGTGCCAGCAGTTACTCTGTCGAGAACAATGAGCAGTTCTTC
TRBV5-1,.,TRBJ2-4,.,CASSLGAGLAKNIQYF,TGCGCCAGCAGCTTGGGTGCGGGCCTAGCCAAAAACATTCAGTACTTC
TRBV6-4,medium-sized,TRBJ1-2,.,CARALNTF,TGTGCCAGGGCCCTAAACACCTTC
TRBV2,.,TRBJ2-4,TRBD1,CASSDNPVDRGFPQNIQYF,TGTGCCAGCAGTGACAACCCCGTAGACAGGGGGTTTCCCCAAAACATTCAGTACTTC
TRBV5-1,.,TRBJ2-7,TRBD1,CASNDAGSVGTGHYEQYF,TGCGCCAGCAATGACGCAGGGAGTGTAGGGACAGGGCACTACGAGCAGTACTTC
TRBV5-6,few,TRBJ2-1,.,CASSLGSFNEQFF,TGTGCCAGCAGCTTGGGTAGTTTCAATGAGCAGTTCTTC
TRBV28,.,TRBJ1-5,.,CASYESGHRSNQPQHF,TGTGCCAGCTATGAATCTGGACACAGGAGCAATCAGCCCCAGCATTTT
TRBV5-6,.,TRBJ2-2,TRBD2,CASSLTAGGPGELFF,TGTGCCAGCAGCTTGACCGCGGGGGGCCCCGGGGAGCTGTTTTTT